These 9 T cell receptor beta chains share one sample of origin, sequenced in a study of vaccination effects on CD4 cells after COVID-19 (dated by TCRdb to between 2020 and 2023). Library construction relied on the immunoSEQ multiplex PCR assay. TCRdb retrieved this table from immuneACCESS and kept in-frame rearrangements only. Not all clones are present; in checked studies, unresolved V genes account for under half, and no reason is known for the remainder. The sample records under 80,000 clones, roughly 73% of which are singletons. The ten largest make up over 4.5% of the sample. Antigen specificity for these receptors is unknown. To identify antigen-specific CD4+ T cell clonotypes by their expansion, the ViraFEST assay first stimulated PBMC with viral peptide pools and then applied TCR sequencing. After less than 13 days of culture, CD4+ T cells were isolated with the EasySep CD4+ T cell isolation kit. Convalescent patients had PCR-confirmed SARS-CoV-2 infection between March and December 2020, before Alpha, Beta and Delta variants emerged in the United States.

The sample in question was CD4+ T cells from PBMCs cultured with HIV peptides, obtained before COVID-19 vaccination. Per the publication, the cell subset or site label means: HIV-1 Nef peptide pool negative control/reference culture. The receptors were sampled from a human donor who had a prior SARS-CoV-2 infection.

CDR3 bases: TGTGCCAGCAGCATTCATAGGAACACTGAAGCTTTCTTT. Encoded protein: CASSIHRNTEAFF. The rearrangement uses TRBV9 and TRBJ1-1; no definite D call. The germline V gene encodes CDR1 SGDLS and CDR2 YYNGEE. Between the trimmed V and J ends, which lost 4 bases and 1 base, there was a span of 8 bases. CDR3 size: 13 residues.

This clone came up a few times. The chain carries TRBV5-1 and TRBJ2-1; 9 bases fit TRBD2. V gave up 0 bases and J gave up 10 bases; unmatched junction bases: 8. The length of the CDR3 is 15 residues. The germline gives CDR1 SGHRS, CDR2 YFSETQ. The DNA of the CDR3 is TGCGCCAGCAGCTTGGTGCTAGCGGGATCACGGGAGCAGTTCTTC. This encodes CASSLVLAGSREQFF.

The CDR3 is CASSHLRGAGGDNEQFF. CDR3 nucleotide sequence: TGCGCCAGCAGCCATCTCAGGGGAGCGGGAGGGGACAATGAGCAGTTCTTC. The chain couples TRBV4-3 to TRBJ2-1; 10 nucleotides align to TRBD2. The CDR3 is made up of 17 amino acids. V lost 3 bases, J lost 5 bases, and 10 bases stayed unmatched. CDR1 is LGHNA and CDR2 is YSLEER in the germline V gene.

This clone was observed a handful of times. The V call is TRBV5-1, the J call TRBJ1-2, with a possible D match to TRBD1 (6 bases). V lost 2 bases and J 3 bases, leaving 11 bases between the germline ends. The germline V gene has CDR1 SGHRS and CDR2 YFSETQ. The CDR3 has 14 amino acids. The CDR3 nucleotides are TGCGCCAGCAGCTTCGGACAGACAGACTATGGCTACACCTTC. It specifies CASSFGQTDYGYTF.

CDR3 amino acids: CASSTTGGASIEQYF. The CDR3 bases are TGTGCCAGCAGTACGACAGGGGGCGCCTCTATCGAGCAGTACTTC. The chain recombines TRBV6-5 with TRBJ2-7, with 10 bases lining up with TRBD1. Germline V gene data show CDR1 as MNHEY and CDR2 as SVGAGI. The CDR3 is made up of 15 amino acids. V lost 5 bases and J lost 6; bases outside the gene matches: 10.

This chain joins TRBV7-3 and TRBJ1-2; D possibly corresponds to TRBD1 (5 bases). The CDR3 has 13 amino acids. Trimming pared 5 bases from V and 10 bases from J, leaving 17 bases between. CDR1 and CDR2 from the germline V gene are SGHTA and FQGTGA. The CDR3 protein is CASSTQQGVAYTF. CDR3 coding DNA: TGTGCCAGCAGCACCCAACAAGGGGTTGCCTACACCTTC.

The chain combines TRBV5-1 with TRBJ2-7; 7 bases match TRBD1. The CDR3 is 14 amino acids. V lost 0 bases to trimming and J lost 2 bases; unmatched junction nucleotides: 2. The germline gives CDR1 SGHRS, CDR2 YFSETQ. This CDR3 is CASSLAGQAYEQYF. Written as DNA, the CDR3 is TGCGCCAGCAGCTTGGCAGGACAGGCCTACGAGCAGTACTTC.

The V gene is TRBV29-1, the J gene TRBJ2-1; 8 nucleotides match TRBD2. Germline loops: CDR1 SQVTM, CDR2 ANQGSEA. V dropped 6 bases and J dropped 7; count of bases not matched to a gene: 11. The CDR3 spans 14 residues. CDR3 region: CSVPASGSWNEQFF. The DNA for the CDR3 is TGCAGCGTCCCCGCAAGCGGGAGTTGGAATGAGCAGTTCTTC.

This clone occurred a few times. The J gene is TRBJ2-2, the V gene TRBV5-1; possible D gene TRBD2, 5 bases. CDR1 and CDR2 from the germline V gene are SGHRS and YFSETQ. V shed 4 bases and J shed 7 bases, with 11 bases lying between them. The CDR3 is made up of 13 amino acids. CDR3 residues: CASSPMEVGELFF. In nucleotides, the CDR3 is TGCGCCAGCAGCCCGATGGAGGTCGGGGAGCTGTTTTTT. The whole variable domain, remainder taken from reference TRBV5-1 and TRBJ2-2, is KAGVTQTPRYLIKTRGQQVTLSCSPISGHRSVSWYQQTPGQGLQFLFEYFSETQRNKGNFPGRFSGRQFSNSRSEMNVSTLELGDSALYLCASSPMEVGELFFGEGSRLTVL.